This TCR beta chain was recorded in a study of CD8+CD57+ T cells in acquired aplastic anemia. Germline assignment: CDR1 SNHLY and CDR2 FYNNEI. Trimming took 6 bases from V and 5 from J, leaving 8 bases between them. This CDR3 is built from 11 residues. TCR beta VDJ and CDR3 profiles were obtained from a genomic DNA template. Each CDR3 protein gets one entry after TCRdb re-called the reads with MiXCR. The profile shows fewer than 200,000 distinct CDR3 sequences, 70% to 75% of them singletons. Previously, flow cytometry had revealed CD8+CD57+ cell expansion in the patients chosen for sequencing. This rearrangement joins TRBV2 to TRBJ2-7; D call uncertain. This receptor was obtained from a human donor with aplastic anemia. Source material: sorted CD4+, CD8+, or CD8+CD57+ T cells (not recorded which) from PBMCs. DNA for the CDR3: TGTGCCAGCAGCCCCCACCACGAGCAGTACTTC. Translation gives CASSPHHEQYF.